This TCR beta chain was found in a study of cytomegalovirus exposure and HLA in healthy donors. General study points: Reports indicated that the classifier achieved high specificity and sensitivity in diagnosing cytomegalovirus status.

V lost 2 bases and J 9 bases, leaving 19 bases between the germline ends. Germline values: CDR1 SGHAT, CDR2 FQNNGV. The CDR3 spans 15 residues. Nominal health characterized the donors when sampled, though unrecorded immune exposures were likely. 13 Jbeta primers and 60 Vbeta primers were used for the PCR. The data were produced by immunoSEQ multiplex PCR, yet TCRdb's version contains in-frame clones alone and is incomplete. The table shows 180,000 or so clones, with roughly 79% occurring only once. Concerning this clone itself: The target antigen is unknown.

The receptor's source is a woman under 30 in good health and CMV-seropositive. The rearrangement uses TRBV11-2 and TRBJ1-1, with D possibly matching TRBD1 (6 bases). Input material: PBMCs. The CDR3 bases are TGTGCCAGCAGCTTAACTCCACTAGGGGGTAAGCAAGCTTTCTTT. Protein sequence: CASSLTPLGGKQAFF.